Listed here is a single TCR beta chain. Antigen specificity is unknown. This sample was included in a study of T cell responses to AZD1222 COVID-19 vaccine. Turning to the study itself: Second-dose schedules of about 4 or about 12 weeks were combined. General observations from the study: Donors in the cohort were predominantly white British and more often female, and clonal diversity was possibly underestimated. It was only a handful of AZD1222 recipients who were seropositive at baseline. Without day 14 samples, only post-peak T cell repertoires were studied.

Some clones are missing from TCRdb's copy, which holds only in-frame ones; the method was immunoSEQ multiplex PCR. Of around 140,000 clones detected, approximately 91% appear once; the ten largest clones hold 5% to 6.5%. CDR1 SGHRS and CDR2 YFSETQ come from the germline V gene. This CDR3 has 11 amino acids. V was pared by 5 bases and J by 7 bases, with 9 bases between. This clonotype was obtained from an adult in good health. Sequenced material: peripheral blood, taken on day 0 of AZD1222 vaccination. The gene calls are TRBV5-1 and TRBJ1-1; D is uncertain. In DNA, the CDR3 is TGCGCCAGCAGAGAGGGCCTTGAAGCTTTCTTT. Its translation is CASREGLEAFF. The variable domain in full, completed from reference TRBV5-1 and TRBJ1-1, reads KAGVTQTPRYLIKTRGQQVTLSCSPISGHRSVSWYQQTPGQGLQFLFEYFSETQRNKGNFPGRFSGRQFSNSRSEMNVSTLELGDSALYLCASREGLEAFFGQGTRLTVV.